These T cell receptor beta chains were read from a single sample in a study of cytomegalovirus exposure and HLA in healthy donors. Using immunoSEQ multiplex PCR, the repertoire was profiled, and TCRdb retains in-frame clones only, with some absent. Of 75,000 to 80,000 clones in the sample, 78% were seen once. Sequencing was carried out using PBMCs. The receptors originated from a middle-aged woman in good health and CMV-seropositive. Both conserved end residues are part of each CDR3. D genes are given only for firm matches. Expanded clones are given a class, and other clones once, few, many or no size at all.

J gene,clone size,V gene,D gene,CDR3 DNA,CDR3 protein
TRBJ2-3,.,TRBV5-1,TRBD2,TGCGCCAGCAGCTTTACGGGACTAGCGACTAGCACAGATACGCAGTATTTT,CASSFTGLATSTDTQYF
TRBJ1-5,.,TRBV19,TRBD1,TGTGCCAGTAGTATTGGGACAGGGTCGGATCAGCCCCAGCATTTT,CASSIGTGSDQPQHF
TRBJ2-1,.,TRBV9,TRBD2,TGTGCCAGCAGCGCCGATACTAGCGGGTGGGACAATGAGCAGTTCTTC,CASSADTSGWDNEQFF
TRBJ1-5,.,TRBV6-5,.,TGTGCCGCCAGGGGAGGGATCAATCAGCCCCAGCATTTT,CAARGGINQPQHF
TRBJ2-1,.,TRBV9,TRBD2,TGTGCCAGCAGCTTCTATAGCGGGCCAAACAATGAGCAGTTCTTC,CASSFYSGPNNEQFF
TRBJ2-3,few,TRBV5-4,.,TGTGCCAGCAGCTTGTACCGCATAGCTAGCACAGATACGCAGTATTTT,CASSLYRIASTDTQYF
TRBJ2-5,.,TRBV10-3,.,TGTGCCATCATCCGCCCAGGAAGCGGAGTTCAAGAGACCCAGTACTTC,CAIIRPGSGVQETQYF
TRBJ1-2,few,TRBV29-1,.,TGCAGCGTGGAGGAGGCTAACTATGGCTACACCTTC,CSVEEANYGYTF
TRBJ2-5,.,TRBV28,TRBD2,TGTGCCAGCAGGGCGGTAGCGGGGGGGTACCAAGAGACCCAGTACTTC,CASRAVAGGYQETQYF
TRBJ1-2,.,TRBV28,.,TGTGCCAGCAGTTTCCCCAGTGGCTACACCTTC,CASSFPSGYTF
TRBJ1-2,.,TRBV6-5,TRBD1,TGTGCCAGCAAAGGAGGGGGCTTCTATGGCTACACCTTC,CASKGGGFYGYTF
TRBJ2-2,.,TRBV5-1,TRBD1,TGCGCCAGCAGCTTATGGACAGGGCCCGGGGAGCTGTTTTTT,CASSLWTGPGELFF
TRBJ2-2,.,TRBV11-3,.,TGTGCCAGCAGCTTAGCGGGGTCGAACACCGGGGAGCTGTTTTTT,CASSLAGSNTGELFF
TRBJ2-1,.,TRBV27,TRBD1,TGTGCCAGCAGTACAGGGGGTAAGAATGAGCAGTTCTTC,CASSTGGKNEQFF
TRBJ1-5,.,TRBV2,.,TGTGCCAGCTCGAGGGACAATCAGCCCCAGCATTTT,CASSRDNQPQHF
TRBJ1-1,.,TRBV15,.,TGTGCCACCAGCAGAGGAGGTACTGAAGCTTTCTTT,CATSRGGTEAFF
TRBJ2-2,.,TRBV5-6,TRBD2,TGTGCCAGCAGCCTGGTCGGGGGGAGAGCGAACACCGGGGAGCTGTTTTTT,CASSLVGGRANTGELFF
TRBJ1-2,.,TRBV28,.,TGTGCCAGCAGTCCACCGGGGTCTGGCTACACCTTC,CASSPPGSGYTF
TRBJ2-5,.,TRBV18,TRBD1,TGTGCCAGCTCACCGATGGGACAGCAAGAGACCCAGTACTTC,CASSPMGQQETQYF
TRBJ1-5,.,TRBV7-2,TRBD1,TGTGCCAGCAGCTCGGGACAGGGGGGTCAGCCCCAGCATTTT,CASSSGQGGQPQHF